This T cell receptor beta chain was found in a study of beta chain features in type 1 diabetes. The study's findings and limits: A pattern of fewer insertions and more deletions at VDJ junctions was seen in type 1 diabetes patients.

CD4+ naive, central memory, regulatory and stem cell-like memory cells were sorted via CD45RO/CCR7/CD25/CD127/CD95/CD27. Isolated RNA was reverse transcribed in full, so expressed TCRB transcripts were sequenced. Sequenced by immunoSEQ multiplex PCR; TCRdb stores in-frame clones only, minus some. The table shows about 140,000 clones, with 9% to 10% occurring only once. This clone was counted a few times. What it binds is unknown. This CDR3 is also generated by other DNA sequences in the sample. The V segment lost 5 bases and the J segment 1 base; nucleotides outside the gene matches: 3. This CDR3 comprises 15 residues. Germline CDR1 reads SGHTA; CDR2 reads FQGNSA.

The sample consisted of central memory CD4+ T cells from blood. This receptor was identified in a woman aged 35 to 49 in good health. V usage is TRBV7-2 and J usage is TRBJ2-1, with 9 bases fitting TRBD1. The CDR3 sequence is CASSVGTGSYNEQFF. In DNA form, the CDR3 reads TGTGCCAGCAGCGTAGGGACAGGGTCCTACAATGAGCAGTTCTTC.